This is a list of T cell receptor beta chains from one sample in a study of cytomegalovirus exposure and HLA in healthy donors. Method: immunoSEQ multiplex PCR; TCRdb's copy keeps in-frame clones and lacks some. Here the sample spans roughly 170,000 clones, roughly 78% being singletons. Sequences were obtained from PBMCs. These receptor sequences come from a boy under 18 in good health and CMV-seronegative. The CDR3 runs from the conserved cysteine through the conserved F or W. A D gene is named only where the DNA matches it firmly.

CDR3 length	J gene	D gene	V gene	CDR3 protein	CDR3 DNA
15	TRBJ1-5	TRBD1	TRBV5-1	CASSSGTGSNQPQHF	TGCGCCAGCAGCTCGGGGACAGGGTCGAATCAGCCCCAGCATTTT
15	TRBJ2-1	.	TRBV4-3	CASSQTETAYNEQFF	TGCGCCAGCAGCCAGACAGAGACAGCCTACAATGAGCAGTTCTTC
15	TRBJ1-5	TRBD1	TRBV30	CAWSVGTGANQPQHF	TGTGCCTGGAGTGTTGGGACAGGGGCCAATCAGCCCCAGCATTTT
12	TRBJ2-2	.	TRBV30	CAWSVRAGELFF	TGTGCCTGGAGTGTTCGGGCCGGGGAGCTGTTTTTT
13	TRBJ1-2	TRBD1	TRBV9	CASSVGGTVGYTF	TGTGCCAGCAGCGTAGGAGGGACAGTCGGCTACACCTTC
20	TRBJ2-1	TRBD2	TRBV2	CASNSGASGQPRSSYNEQFF	TGTGCCAGCAACTCAGGGGCTAGCGGGCAGCCCCGGAGCTCCTACAATGAGCAGTTCTTC
14	TRBJ2-5	.	TRBV7-6	CASSSRELQETQYF	TGTGCCAGCAGCTCCCGGGAATTACAAGAGACCCAGTACTTC
14	TRBJ1-4	.	TRBV6-1	CASSPLKRNEKLFF	TGTGCCAGCAGTCCCCTAAAGAGAAATGAAAAACTGTTTTTT
14	TRBJ2-7	.	TRBV7-2	CASSYSRSSYEQYF	TGTGCCAGCAGCTACTCAAGGAGCTCCTACGAGCAGTACTTC
13	TRBJ1-2	.	TRBV7-2	CASSLDAEYGYTF	TGTGCCAGCAGCTTAGATGCTGAGTATGGCTACACCTTC